The 32 T cell receptor beta chains presented below share a single source sample, sequenced in a study of Ad26.COV2.S vaccination and SARS-CoV-2 variants. TCRdb's copy holds only in-frame clones and misses some; the assay was immunoSEQ multiplex PCR. The repertoire includes about 350,000 clones, approximately 81% of them detected once, and approximately 3.5% sits in the top ten. Specified treatment: approximately 18 received Ad26.COV2.S at low or high dose, single or two shots; a few received placebo; per-sample allocation not given. The investigators took samples on day 63 after the first vaccine or placebo injection. This specimen was peripheral blood, taken in a trial of Ad26.COV2.S vaccine versus placebo. These receptors originate from a person aged 18-60 years who received the Ad26.COV2.S COVID-19 vaccine or a placebo.

CDR3 sequence: CASSHRVSLNTEAFF. As DNA, the CDR3 is TGCGCCAGCAGCCACCGAGTCAGTTTGAACACTGAAGCTTTCTTT. J is TRBJ1-1 and V is TRBV4-3; D not certain. V was shortened by 3 bases and J by 0 bases, with 11 bases between the two germline ends. This CDR3 is 15 amino acids long. In germline, CDR1 is LGHNA, CDR2 YSLEER.

The V gene is TRBV19, the J gene TRBJ2-3; perhaps TRBD2 as D (5 bases). CDR1 is LNHDA, CDR2 SQIVND, per germline (reference sequence). The CDR3 extends over 18 amino acids. V dropped 2 bases and J dropped 0 bases, with 18 bases sitting between them. The CDR3 reads CASSIPSEERPSTDTQYF. The DNA of the CDR3 is TGTGCCAGTAGTATACCCAGCGAGGAGCGGCCTAGCACAGATACGCAGTATTTT.

CDR3 in DNA: TGCGCCAGCAGCCCGGGCCGGAGCGGGAGTATCGCCCCAGATACGCAGTATTTT. Amino acids: CASSPGRSGSIAPDTQYF. The V and J genes are TRBV4-3 and TRBJ2-3, with 8 nucleotides matching TRBD2. CDR1 LGHNA and CDR2 YSLEER come from the germline V gene. With V trimmed by 4 bases and J by 4 bases, 16 bases remained unmatched. The CDR3 consists of 18 residues.

The V call is TRBV10-3, the J call TRBJ1-1; perhaps TRBD1 as D (5 bases). Between the trimmed V and J ends, which lost 6 bases and 1 base, there was a span of 9 bases. This CDR3 spans 13 amino acids. The germline CDR1 and CDR2 sequences are ENHRY and SYGVKD. In DNA, the CDR3 is TGTGCCATCAGCGTACAGGAGAACACTGAAGCTTTCTTT. Protein sequence: CAISVQENTEAFF.

The chain is built from TRBV15 and TRBJ2-2; 7 nucleotides match TRBD1. The CDR3 runs to 15 residues. Germline V gene sequence: CDR1 LNHNV, CDR2 YYDKDF (reference sequence). V was clipped by 2 bases and J by 2 bases; unmatched bases: 2. The CDR3 spells CATSRWTGNTGELFF. The CDR3 bases are TGTGCCACCAGCAGATGGACAGGAAACACCGGGGAGCTGTTTTTT.

The chain uses TRBV21-1 and TRBJ2-2; the D call of TRBD1 is as the table states it, not checked on the DNA. TRBV21-1 is a known pseudogene. This CDR3 contains 13 residues. The CDR3 DNA sequence: TGTGCCAGCGACAGGGTGGATACCGGGGAGCTGTTTTTT. It yields the protein CASDRVDTGELFF.

The V call is TRBV19, the J call TRBJ2-7; no clear D gene. Germline CDR1 and CDR2: LNHDA and SQIVND (reference sequence). The CDR3 loop spans 13 amino acids. In nucleotides, the CDR3 is TGTGGTCAGCCACCACCTAGGGATTACGAGCAGTACTTC. It encodes CGQPPPRDYEQYF.

The chain recombines TRBV27 with TRBJ2-6; the D gene is possibly TRBD1 (7 bases). This CDR3 contains 19 residues. Germline CDR1 is MNHEY and CDR2 is SMNVEV (reference sequence). V lost 2 bases to trimming and J lost 0 bases, with 17 bases between them. The CDR3: CASSLRRAGGLSGANVLTF. The DNA of the CDR3 is TGTGCCAGCAGTTTAAGGCGGGCAGGGGGACTCTCTGGGGCCAACGTCCTGACTTTC. The whole variable domain, filled in from reference TRBV27 and TRBJ2-6, reads EAQVTQNPRYLITVTGKKLTVTCSQNMNHEYMSWYRQDPGLGLRQIYYSMNVEVTDKGDVPEGYKVSRKEKRNFPLILESPSPNQTSLYFCASSLRRAGGLSGANVLTFGAGSRLTVL.

The chain uses TRBV7-2 and TRBJ2-2, with 8 bases lining up with TRBD2. CDR3 length: 17 residues. V shed 1 base, J shed 4 bases, and the junction held 8 bases outside the gene matches. Per the germline V gene, CDR1 is SGHTA and CDR2 is FQGNSA. CDR3 DNA sequence: TGTGCCAGCAGCTTAGGAGGGCGGGGGGCTGGCACCGGGGAGCTGTTTTTT. Translation gives CASSLGGRGAGTGELFF.

As to this clone: The same CDR3 can be traced to other DNA sequences in this sample. The chain links TRBV18 to TRBJ1-1; the D gene is possibly TRBD1 (6 bases). With 3 bases removed from V and 8 bases from J, the gap between germline ends came to 7 bases. CDR3 length: 11 residues. Germline V gene sequence: CDR1 KGHSH, CDR2 LQKENI. Here the CDR3 reads CASSPDREAFF. CDR3 in DNA: TGTGCCAGCTCACCCGACAGGGAAGCTTTCTTT. The full variable domain, completed using reference TRBV18 and TRBJ1-1, is NAGVMQNPRHLVRRRGQEARLRCSPMKGHSHVYWYRQLPEEGLKFMVYLQKENIIDESGMPKERFSAEFPKEGPSILRIQQVVRGDSAAYFCASSPDREAFFGQGTRLTVV.

This clone appeared a few times. The chain has TRBV5-6 and TRBJ1-2; a possible D gene is TRBD1 (5 bases). Trimming left V 2 bases short and J 5 bases short, with 16 bases between. Germline V gene data show CDR1 as SGHDT and CDR2 as YYEEEE. The CDR3 spans 15 residues. The CDR3 sequence: CASSFGAQVGYGYTF. CDR3 DNA: TGTGCCAGCAGCTTCGGGGCTCAGGTTGGGTATGGCTACACCTTC.

V usage is TRBV5-6 and J usage is TRBJ1-5, with 7 bases fitting TRBD1. After removal of 4 bases from V and 2 bases from J, the junction contained 9 bases not matched to a gene. The CDR3 has 16 residues. The V gene's germline CDR1 is SGHDT and CDR2 YYEEEE. Written as DNA, the CDR3 is TGTGCCAGCAGCCACTCAAGGAGGGGGCGCAATCAGCCCCAGCATTTT. It is translated as CASSHSRRGRNQPQHF.

The rearrangement links TRBV5-4 to TRBJ2-3; 10 bases align to TRBD2. The CDR3 is made up of 16 amino acids. With 7 bases clipped from V and 2 bases from J, the junction kept 10 bases outside the gene matches. CDR1 SGHNT and CDR2 YYREEE come from the germline V gene (reference sequence). Written as DNA, the CDR3 is TGTGCCAGCCGCTCATCACTAGCGGGAATCACAGATACGCAGTATTTT. Its protein product is CASRSSLAGITDTQYF.

DNA for the CDR3: TGCGCCAGCAGCCAAGATCGCGGGAGCACAGATACGCAGTATTTT. This translates into CASSQDRGSTDTQYF. V gene TRBV4-3 combines with J gene TRBJ2-3, with a weak D call TRBD2 (5 bases). Trimming removed 0 bases at V and 0 bases at J, with 7 bases between. CDR3 length equals 15 residues. CDR1 LGHNA and CDR2 YSLEER come from the germline V gene.

The chain recombines TRBV9 with TRBJ2-1; no clear D. CDR3 length: 14 residues. The V gene's germline CDR1 is SGDLS and CDR2 YYNGEE. V was pared by 2 bases and J by 5 bases, with 11 bases between. The CDR3 reads CASSVRGVDNEQFF. The CDR3 DNA reads as TGTGCCAGCAGCGTTCGTGGGGTTGACAATGAGCAGTTCTTC.

The chain links TRBV30 to TRBJ1-2; tentative D call: TRBD1 (5 bases). The germline V and J ends were trimmed by 3 bases and 3 bases, with 14 bases remaining between them. The CDR3 loop spans 14 amino acids. The germline CDR1 and CDR2 sequences are GTSNPN and SVGIG (reference sequence). The CDR3 is CAWSTQQGYYGYTF. The CDR3, as DNA: TGTGCCTGGAGCACACAGCAGGGCTACTATGGCTACACCTTC.

This rearrangement joins TRBV5-1 to TRBJ2-7; unclear D gene. This CDR3 has 15 amino acids. Germline values: CDR1 SGHRS, CDR2 YFSETQ. Trimming took 1 base from V and 2 from J, leaving 13 bases between them. The CDR3 DNA reads as TGCGCCAGCAGCTTGTCCTCAGAGAGGACCTACGAGCAGTACTTC. This gives the protein CASSLSSERTYEQYF.

The gene calls are TRBV2 and TRBJ2-7; tentatively, D is TRBD2 (5 bases). Germline CDR1 is SNHLY and CDR2 is FYNNEI. CDR3 length: 15 residues. The germline V and J ends were trimmed by 3 bases and 2 bases, with 14 bases remaining between them. The CDR3 here is CASSELRGLTYEQYF. The CDR3 DNA reads TGTGCCAGCAGTGAGTTGCGCGGGTTAACCTACGAGCAGTACTTC.

The chain uses TRBV5-4 and TRBJ1-2; TRBD1 aligns across 9 bases. Germline V gene data show CDR1 as SGHNT and CDR2 as YYREEE (reference sequence). The CDR3 is 15 residues long. V lost 4 bases, J lost 5 bases, and 9 bases stayed unmatched. The CDR3 DNA reads as TGTGCCAGCAGCGAGGGACAGGGTGGAATTTATGGCTACACCTTC. Protein: CASSEGQGGIYGYTF.

The rearrangement uses TRBV6-5 and TRBJ2-3, with a weak D call TRBD1 (6 bases). CDR1 is MNHEY and CDR2 is SVGAGI in the germline V gene. This CDR3 contains 15 residues. Trimming cost V 0 bases and J 4 bases, with 11 bases left between them. This chain's CDR3 is CASSYSEGGPDTQYF. The DNA of the CDR3 is TGTGCCAGCAGTTACTCGGAAGGGGGACCAGATACGCAGTATTTT.

This clone was observed a single time. This same CDR3 is encoded by further DNA sequences in the sample. The rearrangement links TRBV9 to TRBJ1-2, with D unclear. From germline, CDR1 is SGDLS and CDR2 YYNGEE. This CDR3 spans 13 amino acids. With 0 bases removed from V and 3 bases from J, the gap between germline ends came to 6 bases. The CDR3 DNA is TGTGCCAGCAGCGTAGGGGGTGACTATGGCTACACCTTC. Translated, it gives CASSVGGDYGYTF.

The V call is TRBV3-1 (or the pseudogene TRBV3-2), the J call TRBJ2-1; tentatively, D is TRBD1 or TRBD2 (5 bases each). V lost 3 bases and J 1 base, leaving 13 bases between the germline ends. This CDR3 region has 16 residues. Germline V gene lookup returns CDR1 LGHDT and CDR2 YNNKEL (reference sequence). The CDR3: CASSHRDRKSYNEQFF. The CDR3 bases are TGTGCCAGCAGCCATCGGGACCGCAAATCCTACAATGAGCAGTTCTTC.

The V and J genes are TRBV18 and TRBJ1-1, with D maybe TRBD1 (6 bases). CDR1 is KGHSH, CDR2 LQKENI, per germline. The CDR3 is made up of 15 amino acids. V dropped 0 bases and J dropped 4 bases, with 12 bases sitting between them. As DNA, the CDR3 is TGTGCCAGCTCACCACCGGGGGGCCGGGGCACTGAAGCTTTCTTT. It codes for CASSPPGGRGTEAFF.

This clone was found once. The chain employs TRBV2 and TRBJ1-2; unclear D gene. Germline V gene lookup returns CDR1 SNHLY and CDR2 FYNNEI. The CDR3 runs to 11 residues. V was trimmed by 0 bases and J by 8 bases, leaving 4 bases between them. The CDR3 nucleotides are TGTGCCAGCAGTGAAGCGGGAGGCTACACCTTC. It encodes CASSEAGGYTF.

J is TRBJ1-4 and V is TRBV5-4; 7 nucleotides match TRBD1. Germline V CDR1 and CDR2: SGHNT, YYREEE (reference sequence). V was pared by 4 bases and J by 1 base, with 1 base of the junction left unmatched. The CDR3 covers 14 residues. CDR3 loop: CASSRDRTNEKLFF. The CDR3 coding sequence is TGTGCCAGCAGCCGGGACAGAACTAATGAAAAACTGTTTTTT.

This clone was seen only a few times. The chain joins TRBV28 to TRBJ2-2, with a weak D call TRBD1 (5 bases). This CDR3 is 15 amino acids long. Germline V CDR1 and CDR2: MDHEN, SYDVKM. V was clipped by 6 bases and J by 2 bases, with 13 bases between them. Written as DNA, the CDR3 is TGTGCCAGCAGACCGACAGACCTAAACACCGGGGAGCTGTTTTTT. Translation: CASRPTDLNTGELFF.

The chain has TRBV6-4 and TRBJ2-3; 9 nucleotides align to TRBD2. This CDR3 comprises 14 residues. V dropped 7 bases and J dropped 2; count of bases not matched to a gene: 4. CDR1 and CDR2 (germline): MRHNA, SNTAGT. CDR3 protein: CASKRGRDTDTQYF. The CDR3, as DNA: TGTGCCAGCAAACGCGGGAGGGACACAGATACGCAGTATTTT.

The chain couples TRBV6-5 to TRBJ2-1; 7 bases map to TRBD2. Per the germline V gene, CDR1 is MNHEY and CDR2 is SVGAGI. V was pared by 7 bases and J by 7 bases, with 1 base of the junction left unmatched. This CDR3 region has 11 residues. This CDR3 reads CASTAGNEQFF. The CDR3 DNA sequence: TGTGCCAGCACAGCGGGGAATGAGCAGTTCTTC.

This clone was seen a single time. This chain joins TRBV5-5 and TRBJ1-1; D gene uncertain. CDR3 length: 13 residues. Trimming stripped 0 bases from V and 8 bases from J, with 11 bases between. The germline CDR1 and CDR2 sequences are SGHKS and YYEKEE (reference sequence). This chain's CDR3 is CASSLGLGSEAFF. The CDR3 DNA follows: TGTGCCAGCAGCTTGGGTTTAGGGTCGGAAGCTTTCTTT. Full variable domain (remainder filled in from reference TRBV5-5 and TRBJ1-1): DAGVTQSPTHLIKTRGQQVTLRCSPISGHKSVSWYQQVLGQGPQFIFQYYEKEERGRGNFPDRFSARQFPNYSSELNVNALLLGDSALYLCASSLGLGSEAFFGQGTRLTVV.

In this sample, this clone turned up once. The chain combines TRBV4-1 with TRBJ2-7; 10 bases fit TRBD1. Per germline, CDR1 MGHRA and CDR2 YSYEKL. Trimming took 1 base from V and 2 from J; bases not matched to a gene: 11. CDR3 length equals 18 residues. The CDR3 DNA follows: TGCGCCAGCAGCCAAGTCCTGGGGCGGGGGACAGGGGCCTACGAGCAGTACTTC. It yields the protein CASSQVLGRGTGAYEQYF.

This clone was seen a handful of times. The gene calls are TRBV11-3 and TRBJ1-5; D not resolved. CDR3 length: 16 amino acids. The germline V and J ends were trimmed by 5 bases and 3 bases, with 17 bases remaining between them. Germline CDR1 and CDR2: SGHNT and YENEEA. This chain's CDR3 is CASSPEGRRHNQPQHF. CDR3 sequence (DNA): TGTGCCAGCAGCCCCGAGGGCAGGAGACACAATCAGCCCCAGCATTTT.

This clone was counted many times. The CDR3 nucleotides read TGCGCCAGCAGCCAAGTCCCGGGTTTACTTGATGGCTACACCTTC. Protein product: CASSQVPGLLDGYTF. The chain combines TRBV4-1 with TRBJ1-2; D is unclear. The CDR3 is 15 amino acids. V was cut by 1 base and J by 6 bases, with 15 bases left in between. In germline, CDR1 is MGHRA, CDR2 YSYEKL.